A selection of T cell receptor beta chains follows, all from one sample in a study of cytomegalovirus exposure and HLA in healthy donors. Sequencing was performed with immunoSEQ multiplex PCR; in TCRdb, only in-frame clones are kept and a portion is missing. This table has about 160,000 clones, 75% to 90% appearing once. Source material: PBMCs. The source of these receptors is a woman aged 18-29 years in good health and CMV-seronegative. Both conserved end residues are part of each CDR3. D genes are given only for firm matches. Where a row states a size, it is once, few, many or the class of an expanded clone; other rows omit it.

J gene: TRBJ2-1
clone size: NA
V gene: TRBV27
D gene: TRBD1
CDR3 protein: CASSYYRGSYNEQFF
CDR3 DNA: TGTGCCAGCAGTTACTACAGGGGTTCCTACAATGAGCAGTTCTTC

J gene: TRBJ1-5
clone size: NA
V gene: TRBV30
D gene: TRBD1
CDR3 protein: CAWSGTGDQPQHF
CDR3 DNA: TGTGCCTGGAGTGGGACAGGGGATCAGCCCCAGCATTTT

J gene: TRBJ2-2
clone size: few
V gene: TRBV30
D gene: TRBD2
CDR3 protein: CAWSVLAGTGELFF
CDR3 DNA: TGTGCCTGGAGTGTACTAGCGGGAACCGGGGAGCTGTTTTTT

J gene: TRBJ2-1
clone size: few
V gene: TRBV11-2
D gene: NA
CDR3 protein: CASSSGTSIEQFF
CDR3 DNA: TGTGCCAGCAGCTCGGGAACTAGCATTGAGCAGTTCTTC

J gene: TRBJ2-7
clone size: once
V gene: TRBV27
D gene: TRBD2
CDR3 protein: CASSVLAGAYEQYF
CDR3 DNA: TGTGCCAGCAGTGTTCTAGCGGGGGCCTACGAGCAGTACTTC

J gene: TRBJ2-2
clone size: NA
V gene: TRBV28
D gene: TRBD2
CDR3 protein: CASSPTGTSGVFANTGELFF
CDR3 DNA: TGTGCCAGCAGTCCAACAGGGACTAGCGGGGTTTTCGCGAACACCGGGGAGCTGTTTTTT

J gene: TRBJ1-5
clone size: few
V gene: TRBV6-6
D gene: NA
CDR3 protein: CASTALDSSQPQHF
CDR3 DNA: TGTGCCAGCACCGCCCTGGACAGCAGTCAGCCCCAGCATTTT

J gene: TRBJ2-1
clone size: NA
V gene: TRBV7-3
D gene: TRBD2
CDR3 protein: CASSYRTRNDEQFF
CDR3 DNA: TGTGCCAGCAGCTACCGGACTAGAAATGATGAGCAGTTCTTC

J gene: TRBJ1-2
clone size: NA
V gene: TRBV7-2
D gene: TRBD1
CDR3 protein: CASSKDRIHYGYTF
CDR3 DNA: TGTGCCAGCAGCAAGGACAGGATACACTATGGCTACACCTTC

J gene: TRBJ2-3
clone size: NA
V gene: TRBV28
D gene: TRBD1
CDR3 protein: CASRTGQGTDTQYF
CDR3 DNA: TGTGCCAGCAGAACGGGACAGGGTACAGATACGCAGTATTTT

J gene: TRBJ2-1
clone size: NA
V gene: TRBV6-5
D gene: NA
CDR3 protein: CASHRESTDEQFF
CDR3 DNA: TGTGCCAGTCACAGGGAGTCTACAGATGAGCAGTTCTTC